This T cell receptor beta chain was retrieved from a study of naive and memory T cell subsets. Turning to this clonotype: The antigen is undetermined.

Trimming pared 6 bases from V and 7 bases from J, leaving 19 bases between. CDR3 size: 14 residues. CDR1 and CDR2 from the germline V gene are MNHEY and SVGAGI. Both TRBC1 and TRBC2 were covered by a beta constant-region primer of two equimolar oligonucleotides. Four rounds of PCR amplified the ligated cDNA using nested alpha and beta constant-region primers plus SP2. Each CDR3 protein is one row after TCRdb ran MiXCR on the UMI-ligation and nested PCR reads. Among some 82,000 distinct CDR3 sequences listed, 9% were seen once. The study, taken as a whole, reports: Possibly reflecting memory cells re-expressing CD45RA, a few larger clonotypes occurred in naive repertoires, especially CD8.

This chain connects TRBV6-5 to TRBJ2-7; a weak D match, TRBD1 (6 bases). The sequencing input was naive CD8+ T cells from blood. The TCR comes from a human donor in good health. The DNA for the CDR3 is TGTGCCAGCAGCAGGGCGACAGGTTTCGATGAGCAGTACTTC. It encodes CASSRATGFDEQYF.